This TCR beta chain stems from a study of blood T cell repertoires in COVID-19. Cohort 3 recovery required two negative PCRs, clearance, or symptom resolution. The V gene end was trimmed by 5 bases and the J gene end by 4 bases; junction bases not matched to a gene: 0. This CDR3 region has 15 residues. Germline loops: CDR1 MDHEN, CDR2 SYDVKM. Sequencing used immunoSEQ multiplex PCR; TCRdb keeps in-frame clones, though not all of them. This table holds some 330,000 clones, about 87% found once. Of note for this clone: A far bigger clonotype differs at one base, so this is likely a read error.

Sample: PBMCs or T cells enriched from blood (not recorded which). The source of this sequence is a man aged 25-40 years who had recovered from COVID-19. The chain recombines TRBV28 with TRBJ2-2, with TRBD2 matching 14 bases. This chain's CDR3 is CASSGLAGGTGELFF. The CDR3 DNA follows: TGTGCCAGCAGTGGACTAGCGGGGGGCACCGGGGAGCTGTTTTTT.